This TCR beta chain was recovered during a study of T cell responses to AZD1222 COVID-19 vaccine (TCRdb year 2021). Regarding the research as a whole: AZD1222 recipients with second doses at about 4 weeks or about 12 weeks were pooled, because spike-specific TCR depth and breadth did not differ between schedules. A total of 233 trial participants underwent TCR sequencing, of whom 207 received two doses of AZD1222 and roughly 25 received two doses of the MenACWY control vaccine. Trial participants were enrolled into age subgroups of 18-55, 56-69 and 70-plus years, which contained approximately 150, 28 and 58 TCR-sequenced participants, respectively.

What the study reported, not specific to this receptor: Because no samples from the day 14 peak response were available, repertoires could be characterized only after the peak T cell response. Reportedly, close to half of the unique spike-specific TCRs recognized epitopes lying outside the regions that are mutated in the B.1.351 and B.1.1.7 variants. CD4 TCRs associated with the vaccine covered the entire spike protein, and the dominant responses were in regions 160-218 and 743-854. After two AZD1222 doses, both the breadth and the depth of spike-specific TCRs were significantly higher than at day 0 and than in MenACWY recipients. The 56-69-year group was small, and its depth increase did not reach significance, likely because of low power. Participants were mostly white British, with more females than males. The authors suggested clonal diversity may have been underestimated. Only 5 to 7 AZD1222 recipients were SARS-CoV-2 seropositive at baseline, limiting conclusions about previously exposed vaccinees.

Notes on this clone: Its recognized antigen is unknown. Base quality data are lacking; no much larger clone is found one base away.

The sample's time point label is to be understood as: baseline before first vaccination. Samples from vaccinated people were obtained from the UK trials COV001 and COV002, which included a single-blind randomized controlled phase 2/3 trial of AZD1222 (ChAdOx1 nCoV-19) in healthy adults. For TCRbeta chain sequencing, PBMC samples from trial participants were taken at day 0 and at day 28 after the second dose. The CDR3 regions of human TCRbeta chains were analyzed by immunosequencing. The paper's processing steps were these. TCRs in the repertoires were matched against a reference library of SARS-CoV-2-specific TCRs that had been generated with the MIRA antigen-specificity platform. Breadth was defined as the fraction of unique TCRs that were SARS-CoV-2-associated. Depth was defined as the fraction of total T cells that were SARS-CoV-2-associated. Each spike-specific TCR was assigned to its reactive spike region and to a CD4 or CD8 class using the MIRA data. Log10-transformed breadth and depth values were compared by one-way ANOVA with Sidak's multiple comparisons tests. This immuneACCESS table, as held by TCRdb, lists in-frame sequences with V and J called but not all clones. Of the missing ones, under half trace to an unresolved V gene in checked studies; the others have no known cause. Clone size and the V and J calls come from that table; the DNA yielded D and trimming. The sample profile shows over 100,000 clones; about 86% of them were found once. Approximately 12% of the sample is in the top ten clones.

The starting material was peripheral blood, obtained on day 0 of AZD1222 vaccination. The receptor's source is an adult in good health.

This receptor carries the CDR3 CASSLGASYEQYF. DNA sequence: TGTGCCAGCAGCTTAGGGGCCAGCTACGAGCAGTACTTC. The sequence joins TRBV7-2 to TRBJ2-7, with the D gene uncertain. V is pared back by 1 base and J by 3 bases, with 7 bases lying between the germline termini. CDR1 and CDR2 are drawn from the germline V gene: SGHTA, FQGNSA. The CDR3, from cysteine to phenylalanine, totals 13 residues. The only DNA kept is the CDR3, 39 bases in frame from the first base.